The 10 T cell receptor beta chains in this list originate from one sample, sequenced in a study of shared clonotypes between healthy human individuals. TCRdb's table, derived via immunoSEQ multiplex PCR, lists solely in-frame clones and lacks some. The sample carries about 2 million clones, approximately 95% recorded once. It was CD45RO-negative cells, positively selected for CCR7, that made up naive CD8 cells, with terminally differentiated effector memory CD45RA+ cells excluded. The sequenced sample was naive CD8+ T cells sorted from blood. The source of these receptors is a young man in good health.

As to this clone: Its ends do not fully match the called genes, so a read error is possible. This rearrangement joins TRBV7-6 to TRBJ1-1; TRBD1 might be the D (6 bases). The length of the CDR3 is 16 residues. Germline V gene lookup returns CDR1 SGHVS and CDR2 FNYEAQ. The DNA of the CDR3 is TGTGCCAGCAGGTTAGGGGGTCTGGCGATGAACACTGAAGCTTTCTTT. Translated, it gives CASRLGGLAMNTEAFF.

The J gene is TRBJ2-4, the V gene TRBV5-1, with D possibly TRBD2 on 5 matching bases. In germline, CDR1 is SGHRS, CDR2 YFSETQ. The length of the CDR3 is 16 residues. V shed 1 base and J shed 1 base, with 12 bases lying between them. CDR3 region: CASSLLAGGAKNIQYF. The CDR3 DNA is TGCGCCAGCAGCTTGTTAGCAGGCGGGGCCAAAAACATTCAGTACTTC.

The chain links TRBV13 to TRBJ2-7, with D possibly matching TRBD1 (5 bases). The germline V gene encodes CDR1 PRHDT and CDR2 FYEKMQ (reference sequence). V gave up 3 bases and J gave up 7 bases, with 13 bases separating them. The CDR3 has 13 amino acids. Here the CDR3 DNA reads TGTGCCAGCAGCTTCCCTGGGGCGGCAGAGCAGTACTTC. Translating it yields CASSFPGAAEQYF.

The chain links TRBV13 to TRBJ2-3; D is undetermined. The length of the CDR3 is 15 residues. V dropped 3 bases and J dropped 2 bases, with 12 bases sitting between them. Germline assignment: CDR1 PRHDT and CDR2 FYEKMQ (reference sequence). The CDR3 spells CASSFSTRFTDTQYF. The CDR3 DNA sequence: TGTGCCAGCAGCTTTTCTACCCGCTTCACAGATACGCAGTATTTT.

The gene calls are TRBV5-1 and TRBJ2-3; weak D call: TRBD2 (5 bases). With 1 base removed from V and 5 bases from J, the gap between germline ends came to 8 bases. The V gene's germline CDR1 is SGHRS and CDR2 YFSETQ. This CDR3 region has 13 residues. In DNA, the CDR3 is TGCGCCAGCAGCTTGACTAGGGAAGATACGCAGTATTTT. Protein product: CASSLTREDTQYF.

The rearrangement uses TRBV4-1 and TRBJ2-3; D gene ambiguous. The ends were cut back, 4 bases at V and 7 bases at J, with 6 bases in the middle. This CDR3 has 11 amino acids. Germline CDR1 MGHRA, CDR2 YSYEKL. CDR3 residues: CASSLSHTQYF. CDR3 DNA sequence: TGCGCCAGCAGCCTTTCCCATACGCAGTATTTT.

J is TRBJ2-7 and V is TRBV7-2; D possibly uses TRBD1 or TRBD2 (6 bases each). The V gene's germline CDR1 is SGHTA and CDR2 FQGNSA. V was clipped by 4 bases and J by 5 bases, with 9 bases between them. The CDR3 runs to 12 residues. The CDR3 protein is CASSSGANEQYF. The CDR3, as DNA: TGTGCCAGCAGCTCGGGGGCTAACGAGCAGTACTTC.

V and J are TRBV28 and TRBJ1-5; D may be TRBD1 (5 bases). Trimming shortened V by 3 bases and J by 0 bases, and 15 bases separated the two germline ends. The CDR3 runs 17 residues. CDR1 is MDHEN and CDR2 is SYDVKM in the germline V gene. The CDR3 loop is CASSFGQGDTSNQPQHF. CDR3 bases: TGTGCCAGCAGTTTTGGGCAGGGAGATACTAGCAATCAGCCCCAGCATTTT. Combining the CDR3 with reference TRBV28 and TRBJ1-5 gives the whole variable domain DVKVTQSSRYLVKRTGEKVFLECVQDMDHENMFWYRQDPGLGLRLIYFSYDVKMKEKGDIPEGYSVSREKKERFSLILESASTNQTSMYLCASSFGQGDTSNQPQHFGDGTRLSIL.

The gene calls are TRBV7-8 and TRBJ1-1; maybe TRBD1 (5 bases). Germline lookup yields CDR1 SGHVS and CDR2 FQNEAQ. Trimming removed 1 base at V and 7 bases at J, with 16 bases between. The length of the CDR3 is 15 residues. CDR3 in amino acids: CASSLENEGEVEAFF. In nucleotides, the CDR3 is TGTGCCAGCAGCTTAGAAAATGAAGGGGAGGTTGAAGCTTTCTTT.

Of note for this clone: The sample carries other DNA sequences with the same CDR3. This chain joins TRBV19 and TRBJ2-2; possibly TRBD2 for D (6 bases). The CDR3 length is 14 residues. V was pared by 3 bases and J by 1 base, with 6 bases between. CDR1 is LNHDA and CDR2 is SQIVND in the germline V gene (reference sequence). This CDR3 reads CASSIGGNTGELFF. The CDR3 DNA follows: TGTGCCAGTAGTATCGGGGGGAACACCGGGGAGCTGTTTTTT.